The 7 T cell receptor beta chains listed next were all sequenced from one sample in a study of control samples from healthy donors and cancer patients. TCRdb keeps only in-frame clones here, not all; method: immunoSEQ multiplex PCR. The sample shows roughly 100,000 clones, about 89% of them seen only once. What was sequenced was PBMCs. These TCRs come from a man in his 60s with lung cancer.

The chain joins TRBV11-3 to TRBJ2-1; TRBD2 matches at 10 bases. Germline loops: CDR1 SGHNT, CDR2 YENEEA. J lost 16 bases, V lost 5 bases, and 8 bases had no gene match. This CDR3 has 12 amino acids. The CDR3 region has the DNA TGTGCCAGCAGCCCTAGCGGGGGCTCCCGATTCTTC. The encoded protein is CASSPSGGSRFF.

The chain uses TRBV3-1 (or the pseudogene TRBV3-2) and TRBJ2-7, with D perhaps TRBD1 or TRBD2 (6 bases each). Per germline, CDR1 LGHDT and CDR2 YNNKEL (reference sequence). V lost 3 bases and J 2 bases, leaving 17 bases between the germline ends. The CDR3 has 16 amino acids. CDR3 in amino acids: CASSHWGARAPYEQYF. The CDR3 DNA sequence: TGTGCCAGCAGCCATTGGGGGGCAAGGGCCCCCTACGAGCAGTACTTC.

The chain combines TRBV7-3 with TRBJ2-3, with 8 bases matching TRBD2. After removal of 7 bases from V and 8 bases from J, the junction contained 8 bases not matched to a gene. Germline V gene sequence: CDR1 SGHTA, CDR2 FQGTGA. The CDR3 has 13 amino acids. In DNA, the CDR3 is TGTGCCAGCAAGGGTAGCGGGGAGGGTACGCAGTATTTT. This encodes CASKGSGEGTQYF.

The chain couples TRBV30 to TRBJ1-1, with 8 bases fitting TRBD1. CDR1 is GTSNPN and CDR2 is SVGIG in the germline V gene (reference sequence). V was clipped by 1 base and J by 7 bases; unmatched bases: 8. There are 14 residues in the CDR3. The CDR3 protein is CAWSGQGQKGEAFF. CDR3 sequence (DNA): TGTGCCTGGAGTGGACAGGGGCAAAAAGGTGAAGCTTTCTTT.

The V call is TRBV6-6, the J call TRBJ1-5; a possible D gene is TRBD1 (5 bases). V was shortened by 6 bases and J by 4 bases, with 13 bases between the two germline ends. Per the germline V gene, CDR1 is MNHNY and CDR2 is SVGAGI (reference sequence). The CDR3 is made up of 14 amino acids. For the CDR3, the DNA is TGTGCCAGCAGGTTAGGGACGGTTAATCAGCCCCAGCATTTT. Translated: CASRLGTVNQPQHF.

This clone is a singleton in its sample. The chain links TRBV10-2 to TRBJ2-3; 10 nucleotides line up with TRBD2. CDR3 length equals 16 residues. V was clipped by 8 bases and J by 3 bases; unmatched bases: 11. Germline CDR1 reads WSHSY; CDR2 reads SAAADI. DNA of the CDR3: TGCGCCAGCGGGGCCCGGGGACTAGCGTTGACAGATACGCAGTATTTT. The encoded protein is CASGARGLALTDTQYF.

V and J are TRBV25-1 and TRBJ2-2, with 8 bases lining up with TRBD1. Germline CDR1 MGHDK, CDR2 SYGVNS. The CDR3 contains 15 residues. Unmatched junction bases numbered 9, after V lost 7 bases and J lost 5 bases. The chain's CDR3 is CASIAGTGETGELFF. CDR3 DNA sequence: TGTGCCAGCATCGCCGGGACAGGAGAGACCGGGGAGCTGTTTTTT.